This T cell receptor beta chain was profiled in a study of response to subunit inactivated influenza vaccine. This clonotype was found a few times. Its antigen remains unknown. Broader study findings: It was suggested by the authors that few new T cells are recruited by each seasonal influenza vaccination.

CDR3 size: 16 residues. CDR1 is SGHNT, CDR2 YYREEE, per germline (reference sequence). V gave up 0 bases and J gave up 2 bases; unmatched junction bases: 5. MiXCR was run by TCRdb on the RT-PCR reads, yielding one entry per CDR3 protein. This table holds 500,000 to 600,000 distinct CDR3 sequences, over 9.5% found once. The sequenced sample was PBMCs from blood, obtained on the day of vaccination. The chain combines TRBV5-4 with TRBJ2-3; 8 positions agree with TRBD2. This receptor was taken from a man aged 50 to 60 who received an inactivated influenza vaccine. The DNA of the CDR3 is TGTGCCAGCAGCTTGGGACGGGGGGGCATCACAGATACGCAGTATTTT. This gives the protein CASSLGRGGITDTQYF. Using reference TRBV5-4 and TRBJ2-3 for the parts outside the CDR3, the full variable domain is ETGVTQSPTHLIKTRGQQVTLRCSSQSGHNTVSWYQQALGQGPQFIFQYYREEENGRGNFPPRFSGLQFPNYSSELNVNALELDDSALYLCASSLGRGGITDTQYFGPGTRLTVL.